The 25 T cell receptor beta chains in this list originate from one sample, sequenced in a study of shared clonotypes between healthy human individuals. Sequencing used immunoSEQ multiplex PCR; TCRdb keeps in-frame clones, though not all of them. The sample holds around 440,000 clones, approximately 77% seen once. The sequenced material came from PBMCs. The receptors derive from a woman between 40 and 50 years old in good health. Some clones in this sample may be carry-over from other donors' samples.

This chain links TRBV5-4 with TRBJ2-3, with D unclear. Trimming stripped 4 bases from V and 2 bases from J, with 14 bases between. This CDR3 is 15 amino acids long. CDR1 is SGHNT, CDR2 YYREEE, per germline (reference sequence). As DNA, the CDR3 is TGTGCCAGCAGCGCGCTATTTAACCCCACAGATACGCAGTATTTT. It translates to CASSALFNPTDTQYF.

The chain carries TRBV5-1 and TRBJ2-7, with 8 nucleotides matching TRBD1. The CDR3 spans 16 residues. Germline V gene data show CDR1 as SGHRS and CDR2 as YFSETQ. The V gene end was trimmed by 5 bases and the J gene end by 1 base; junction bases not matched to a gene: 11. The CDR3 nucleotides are TGCGCCAGCAGTGTCGACCCCGGACAGGGATCCTACGAGCAGTACTTC. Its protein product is CASSVDPGQGSYEQYF.

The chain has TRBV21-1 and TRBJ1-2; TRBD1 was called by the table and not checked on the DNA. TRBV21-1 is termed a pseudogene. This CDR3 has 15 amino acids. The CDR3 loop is CASSRSDRAGYGYTF. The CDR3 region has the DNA TGTGCCAGCAGCAGATCCGACAGGGCCGGGTATGGCTACACCTTC.

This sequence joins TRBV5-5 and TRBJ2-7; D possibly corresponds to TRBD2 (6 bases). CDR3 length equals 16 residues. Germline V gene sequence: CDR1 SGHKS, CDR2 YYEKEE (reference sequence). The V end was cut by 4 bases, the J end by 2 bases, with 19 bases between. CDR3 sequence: CASSRQTAGSPYEQYF. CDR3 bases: TGTGCCAGCAGCCGTCAGACGGCGGGGAGCCCCTACGAGCAGTACTTC.

The CDR3 protein is CASSRAGGEETQYF. CDR3 nucleotide sequence: TGCGCCAGCAGCAGAGCGGGAGGGGAAGAGACCCAGTACTTC. The V call is TRBV5-1, the J call TRBJ2-5; 10 bases line up with TRBD2. After removal of 4 bases from V and 3 bases from J, the junction contained 3 bases not matched to a gene. The CDR3 is 14 residues long. The germline gives CDR1 SGHRS, CDR2 YFSETQ.

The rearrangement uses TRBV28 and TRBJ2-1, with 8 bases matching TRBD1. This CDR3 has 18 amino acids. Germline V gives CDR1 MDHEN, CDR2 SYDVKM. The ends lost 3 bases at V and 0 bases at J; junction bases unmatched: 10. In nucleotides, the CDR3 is TGTGCCAGCAGTTTCCGAGGCGGACAGGGAACCTCCTACAATGAGCAGTTCTTC. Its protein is CASSFRGGQGTSYNEQFF.

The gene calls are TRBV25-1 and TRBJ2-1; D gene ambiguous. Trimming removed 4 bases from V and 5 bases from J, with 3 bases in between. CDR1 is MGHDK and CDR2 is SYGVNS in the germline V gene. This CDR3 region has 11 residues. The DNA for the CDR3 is TGTGCCAGCAGTGTGCACAATGAGCAGTTCTTC. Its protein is CASSVHNEQFF.

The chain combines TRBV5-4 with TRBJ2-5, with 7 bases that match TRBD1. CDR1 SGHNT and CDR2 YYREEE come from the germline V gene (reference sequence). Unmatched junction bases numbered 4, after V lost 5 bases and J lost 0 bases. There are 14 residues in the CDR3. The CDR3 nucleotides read TGTGCCAGCAGACGTGGGACAGACCAAGAGACCCAGTACTTC. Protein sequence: CASRRGTDQETQYF.

The CDR3 DNA reads TGTGCCAGCAGTTCTCAGGGGAAGGGGGGCTCTGGGGCCAACGTCCTGACTTTC. It encodes CASSSQGKGGSGANVLTF. This chain joins TRBV28 and TRBJ2-6; D is perhaps TRBD1 or TRBD2 (6 bases each). The CDR3 extends over 18 amino acids. In germline, CDR1 is MDHEN, CDR2 SYDVKM. Trimming took off 4 bases at V and 0 bases at J, with 16 bases between the two ends.

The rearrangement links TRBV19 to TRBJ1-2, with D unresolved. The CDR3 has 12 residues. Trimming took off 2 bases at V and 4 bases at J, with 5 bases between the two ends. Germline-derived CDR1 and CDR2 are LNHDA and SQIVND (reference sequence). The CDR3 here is CASSITGYGYTF. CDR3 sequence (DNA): TGTGCCAGTAGTATAACCGGCTATGGCTACACCTTC.

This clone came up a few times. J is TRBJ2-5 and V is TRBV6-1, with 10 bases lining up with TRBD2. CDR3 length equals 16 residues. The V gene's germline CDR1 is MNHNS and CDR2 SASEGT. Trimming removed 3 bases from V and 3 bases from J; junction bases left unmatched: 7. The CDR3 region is CASSELSGRGEETQYF. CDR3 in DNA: TGTGCCAGCAGTGAGCTCAGCGGGAGGGGGGAAGAGACCCAGTACTTC.

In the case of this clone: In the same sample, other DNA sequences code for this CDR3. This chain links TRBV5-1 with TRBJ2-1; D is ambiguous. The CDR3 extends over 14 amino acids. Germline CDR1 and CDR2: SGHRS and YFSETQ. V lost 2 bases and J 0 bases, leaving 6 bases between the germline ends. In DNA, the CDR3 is TGCGCCAGCAGCTTACCGAGCTCCTACAATGAGCAGTTCTTC. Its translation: CASSLPSSYNEQFF.

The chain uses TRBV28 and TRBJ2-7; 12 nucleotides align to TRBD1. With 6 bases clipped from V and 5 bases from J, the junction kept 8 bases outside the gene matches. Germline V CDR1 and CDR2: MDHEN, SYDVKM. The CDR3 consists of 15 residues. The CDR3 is CASSTGGTGGHEQYF. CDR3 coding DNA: TGTGCCAGCAGCACGGGGGGGACAGGGGGCCACGAGCAGTACTTC.

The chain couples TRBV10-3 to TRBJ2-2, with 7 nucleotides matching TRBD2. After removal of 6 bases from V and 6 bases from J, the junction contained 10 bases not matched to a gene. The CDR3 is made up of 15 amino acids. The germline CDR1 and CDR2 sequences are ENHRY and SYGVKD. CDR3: CAIRLGTIKSGELFF. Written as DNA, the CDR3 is TGTGCCATCAGACTCGGGACTATTAAATCCGGGGAGCTGTTTTTT.

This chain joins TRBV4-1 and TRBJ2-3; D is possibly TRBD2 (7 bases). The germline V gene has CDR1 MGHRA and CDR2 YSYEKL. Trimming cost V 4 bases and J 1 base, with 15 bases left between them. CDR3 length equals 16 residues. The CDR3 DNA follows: TGCGCCAGCAGCCCTGGGGGGGGCGAAGGCACAGATACGCAGTATTTT. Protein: CASSPGGGEGTDTQYF.

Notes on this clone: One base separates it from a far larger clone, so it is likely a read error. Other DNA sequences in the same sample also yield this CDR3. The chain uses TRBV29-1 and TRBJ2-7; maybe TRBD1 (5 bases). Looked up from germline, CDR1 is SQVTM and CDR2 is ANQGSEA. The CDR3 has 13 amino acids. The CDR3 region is CSVVRVGSYEQYF. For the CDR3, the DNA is TGCAGCGTTGTCAGGGTCGGTTCCTACGAACAGTACTTC.

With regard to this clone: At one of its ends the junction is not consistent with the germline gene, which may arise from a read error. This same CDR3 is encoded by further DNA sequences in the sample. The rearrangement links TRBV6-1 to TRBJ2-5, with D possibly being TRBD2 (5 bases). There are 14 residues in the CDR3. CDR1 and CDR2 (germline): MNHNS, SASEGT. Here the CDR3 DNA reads TGCGCCAGCAGTGAGAGGGCGGCCCGCGGGTCCCAGTACTTC. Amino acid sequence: CASSERAARGSQYF.

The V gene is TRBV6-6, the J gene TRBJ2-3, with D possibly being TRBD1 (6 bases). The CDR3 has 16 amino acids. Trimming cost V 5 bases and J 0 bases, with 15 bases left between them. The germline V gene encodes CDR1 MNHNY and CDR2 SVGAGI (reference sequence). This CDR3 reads CASSGRRGTSTDTQYF. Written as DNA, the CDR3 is TGTGCCAGCAGTGGTCGCAGGGGAACTAGCACAGATACGCAGTATTTT.

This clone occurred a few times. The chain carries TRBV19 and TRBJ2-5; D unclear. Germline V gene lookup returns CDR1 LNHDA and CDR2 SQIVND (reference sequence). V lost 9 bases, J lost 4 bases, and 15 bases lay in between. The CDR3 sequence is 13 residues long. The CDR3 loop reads CASSLVSGETQYF. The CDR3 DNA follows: TGTGCCAGCAGCCTAGTGTCGGGAGAGACCCAGTACTTC. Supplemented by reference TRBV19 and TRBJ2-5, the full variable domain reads DGGITQSPKYLFRKEGQNVTLSCEQNLNHDAMYWYRQDPGQGLRLIYYSQIVNDFQKGDIAEGYSVSREKKESFPLTVTSAQKNPTAFYLCASSLVSGETQYFGPGTRLLVL.

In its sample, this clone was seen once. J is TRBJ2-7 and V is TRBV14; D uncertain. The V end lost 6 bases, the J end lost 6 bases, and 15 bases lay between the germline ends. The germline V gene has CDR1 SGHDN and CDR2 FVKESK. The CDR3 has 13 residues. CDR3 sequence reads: CASSRGRWSEQYF. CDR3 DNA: TGTGCCAGCAGTAGAGGACGTTGGAGCGAGCAGTACTTC.

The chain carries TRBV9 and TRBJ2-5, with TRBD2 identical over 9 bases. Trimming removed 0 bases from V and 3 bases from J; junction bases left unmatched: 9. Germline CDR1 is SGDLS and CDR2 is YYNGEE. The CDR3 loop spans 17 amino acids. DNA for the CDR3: TGTGCCAGCAGCGTAGGAAGAGTGCGGGGGGGGGAAGAGACCCAGTACTTC. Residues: CASSVGRVRGGEETQYF. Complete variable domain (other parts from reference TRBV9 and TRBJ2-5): DSGVTQTPKHLITATGQRVTLRCSPRSGDLSVYWYQQSLDQGLQFLIQYYNGEERAKGNILERFSAQQFPDLHSELNLSSLELGDSALYFCASSVGRVRGGEETQYFGPGTRLLVL.

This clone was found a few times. In DNA, the CDR3 is TGTGCCAGCAGCTTGAAGGTTAGCCAGGGGGCTTCCTACGAGCAGTACTTC. Amino acid sequence: CASSLKVSQGASYEQYF. The J gene is TRBJ2-5, the V gene TRBV5-4; 8 nucleotides align to TRBD1. TRBJ2-7 explains the end of the DNA better; the J call may be wrong. Germline V CDR1 and CDR2: SGHNT, YYREEE (reference sequence). CDR3 size: 17 residues.

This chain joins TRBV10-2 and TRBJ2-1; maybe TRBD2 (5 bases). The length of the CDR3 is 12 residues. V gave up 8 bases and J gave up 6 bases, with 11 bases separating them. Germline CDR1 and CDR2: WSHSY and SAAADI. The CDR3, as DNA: TGCGCCAGCTTTACTGGACTCAATGAGCAGTTCTTC. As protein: CASFTGLNEQFF.

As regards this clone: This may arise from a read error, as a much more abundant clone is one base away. The CDR3 is CASSPQGYSSIEAQHF. For the CDR3, the DNA is TGTGCCAGCAGCCCACAGGGCTATTCATCAATAGAGGCCCAGCACTTC. The chain recombines TRBV5-4 with TRBJ2-7; possibly TRBD1 for D (6 bases). This CDR3 has 16 amino acids. Germline V gene sequence: CDR1 SGHNT, CDR2 YYREEE (reference sequence).

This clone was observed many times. CDR3 nucleotides: TGTGCCAGCAGTTTCCAGGGTCGTCAAGAGACCCAGTACTTC. Translation: CASSFQGRQETQYF. The V call is TRBV28, the J call TRBJ2-5; a weak D match, TRBD1 (5 bases). CDR3 length: 14 residues. CDR1 is MDHEN and CDR2 is SYDVKM in the germline V gene. V was pared by 3 bases and J by 2 bases, with 10 bases between.